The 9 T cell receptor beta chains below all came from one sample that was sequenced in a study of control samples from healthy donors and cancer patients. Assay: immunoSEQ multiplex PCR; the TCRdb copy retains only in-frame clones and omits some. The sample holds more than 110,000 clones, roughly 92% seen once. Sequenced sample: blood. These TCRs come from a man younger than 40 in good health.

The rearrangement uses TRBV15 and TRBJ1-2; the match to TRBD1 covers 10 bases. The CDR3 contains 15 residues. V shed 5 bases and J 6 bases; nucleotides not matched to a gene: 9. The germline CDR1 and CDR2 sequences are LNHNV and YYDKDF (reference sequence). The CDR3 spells CATSLPGQGRNGYTF. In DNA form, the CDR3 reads TGTGCCACCAGCTTACCGGGACAGGGGCGGAATGGCTACACCTTC.

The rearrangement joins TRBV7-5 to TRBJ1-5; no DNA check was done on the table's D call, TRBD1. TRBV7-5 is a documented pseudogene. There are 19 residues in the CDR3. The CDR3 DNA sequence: TGTGCCAGAAGCTTAGTGATTCGGACAGGGGTCTTTAGCAATCAGCCCCAGCATTTT. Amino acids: CARSLVIRTGVFSNQPQHF.

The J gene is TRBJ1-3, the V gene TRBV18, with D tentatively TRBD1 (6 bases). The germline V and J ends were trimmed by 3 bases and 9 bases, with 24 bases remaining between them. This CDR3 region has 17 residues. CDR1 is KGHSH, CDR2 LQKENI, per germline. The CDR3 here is CASSPFGGTIWEGTIYF. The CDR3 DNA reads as TGTGCCAGCTCACCCTTTGGCGGGACAATATGGGAAGGCACCATATATTTT.

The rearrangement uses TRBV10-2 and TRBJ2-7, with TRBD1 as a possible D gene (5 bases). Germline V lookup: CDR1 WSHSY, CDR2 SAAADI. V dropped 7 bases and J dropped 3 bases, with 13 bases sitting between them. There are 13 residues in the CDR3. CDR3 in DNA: TGCGCCAGCAAGATCGGACAAGGCTACGAGCAGTACTTC. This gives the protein CASKIGQGYEQYF.

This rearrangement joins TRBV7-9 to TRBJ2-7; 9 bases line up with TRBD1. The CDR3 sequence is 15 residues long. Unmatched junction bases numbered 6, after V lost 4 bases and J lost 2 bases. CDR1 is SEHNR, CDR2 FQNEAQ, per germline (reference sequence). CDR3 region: CASSSTGGDTYEQYF. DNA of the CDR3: TGTGCCAGCAGCTCAACAGGGGGCGATACCTACGAGCAGTACTTC.

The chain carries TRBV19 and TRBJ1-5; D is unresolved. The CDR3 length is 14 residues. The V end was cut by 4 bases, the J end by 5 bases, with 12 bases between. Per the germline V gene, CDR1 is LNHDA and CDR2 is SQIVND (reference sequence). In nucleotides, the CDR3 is TGTGCCAGTAGTACCGGCGCCGTCTATCAGCCCCAGCATTTT. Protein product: CASSTGAVYQPQHF. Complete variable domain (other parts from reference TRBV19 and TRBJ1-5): DGGITQSPKYLFRKEGQNVTLSCEQNLNHDAMYWYRQDPGQGLRLIYYSQIVNDFQKGDIAEGYSVSREKKESFPLTVTSAQKNPTAFYLCASSTGAVYQPQHFGDGTRLSIL.

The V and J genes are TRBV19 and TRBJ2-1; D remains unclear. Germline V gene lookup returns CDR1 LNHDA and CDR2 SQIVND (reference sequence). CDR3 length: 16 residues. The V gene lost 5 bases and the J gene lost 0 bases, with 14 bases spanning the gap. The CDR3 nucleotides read TGTGCCAGTAGTGGAGCGTGGGCCCACTCCTACAATGAGCAGTTCTTC. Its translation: CASSGAWAHSYNEQFF.

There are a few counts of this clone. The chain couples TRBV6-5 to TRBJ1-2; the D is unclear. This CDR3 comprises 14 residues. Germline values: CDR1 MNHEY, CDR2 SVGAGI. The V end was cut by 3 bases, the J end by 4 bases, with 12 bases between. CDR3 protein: CASSYNGRSYGYTF. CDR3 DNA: TGTGCCAGCAGTTATAACGGACGTTCCTATGGCTACACCTTC.

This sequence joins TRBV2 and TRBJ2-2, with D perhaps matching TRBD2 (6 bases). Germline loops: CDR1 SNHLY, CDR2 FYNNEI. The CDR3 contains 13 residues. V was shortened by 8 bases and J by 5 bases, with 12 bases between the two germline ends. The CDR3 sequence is CASREWGTGELFF. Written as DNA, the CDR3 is TGTGCCAGCCGGGAGTGGGGGACCGGGGAGCTGTTTTTT.